One sample yielded the 28 T cell receptor beta chains listed below, sequenced in a study of breast tumors, draining lymph nodes, adjacent tissues. TCRdb redid the calling of the multiplex PCR reads with MiXCR, one entry per CDR3 protein. The data contain about 230,000 distinct CDR3 sequences, less than 40% of them seen just once; the ten biggest clones take up roughly 1.3%. The lymph nodes were axillary draining lymph nodes from breast cancer patients. Sequenced sample: axillary lymph node tissue. These receptors were taken from a female donor with breast cancer. Some clones in this sample may be carry-over from other donors' samples.

At least ten counts were recorded for this clonotype. This chain links TRBV4-1 with TRBJ1-5; no clear D gene. The CDR3 is 13 amino acids. Trimming stripped 1 base from V and 6 bases from J, with 7 bases between. CDR1 and CDR2 (germline): MGHRA, YSYEKL. The CDR3 is CASSQGVSQPQHF. For the CDR3, the DNA is TGCGCCAGCAGCCAAGGGGTTAGTCAGCCCCAGCATTTT.

This clonotype appeared many times. This rearrangement joins TRBV7-8 to TRBJ2-7; possible D gene TRBD2, 5 bases. The V gene's germline CDR1 is SGHVS and CDR2 FQNEAQ. The CDR3 contains 14 residues. Trimming shortened V by 5 bases and J by 5 bases, and 16 bases separated the two germline ends. The CDR3 DNA is TGTGCCAGCAGCCTCCGGCGGGTCCGGAACGAGCAGTACTTC. Translating it yields CASSLRRVRNEQYF.

This clonotype came up many times. The rearrangement joins TRBV5-1 to TRBJ2-7; D perhaps matches TRBD2 (6 bases). The CDR3 consists of 15 residues. Deletions cut 0 bases from V and 6 bases from J, with 16 bases between. Germline lookup yields CDR1 SGHRS and CDR2 YFSETQ. CDR3 residues: CASSLEAGGAREQYF. For the CDR3, the DNA is TGCGCCAGCAGCTTGGAGGCAGGCGGGGCTCGCGAGCAGTACTTC.

This clonotype showed up many times. The rearrangement uses TRBV29-1 and TRBJ2-1; no reliable D call. Germline V lookup: CDR1 SQVTM, CDR2 ANQGSEA. This CDR3 spans 9 amino acids. V was clipped by 4 bases and J by 13 bases, with 8 bases between them. CDR3 in amino acids: CSVGDPQFF. The CDR3 region has the DNA TGCAGCGTTGGCGATCCACAGTTCTTC.

In this sample, this clonotype turned up many times. The genes are TRBV7-8 and TRBJ2-7, with 9 bases identical to TRBD1. The germline gives CDR1 SGHVS, CDR2 FQNEAQ. The length of the CDR3 is 15 residues. V gave up 5 bases and J gave up 7 bases; unmatched junction bases: 12. In nucleotides, the CDR3 is TGTGCCAGCAGCAGCGGCGGGACAGGGCCGCGGGAGCAGTACTTC. This encodes CASSSGGTGPREQYF. The entire variable domain, with the rest obtained from reference TRBV7-8 and TRBJ2-7, is as follows: GAGVSQSPRYKVAKRGQDVALRCDPISGHVSLFWYQQALGQGPEFLTYFQNEAQLDKSGLPSDRFFAERPEGSVSTLKIQRTQQEDSAVYLCASSSGGTGPREQYFGPGTRLTVT.

Many counts were recorded for this clonotype. Here the CDR3 DNA reads TGTGCCAGCAAAAGAGAGCGCCGCTCCTACGAGCAGTACTTC. It yields the protein CASKRERRSYEQYF. The chain couples TRBV6-2 or TRBV6-3 to TRBJ2-7; no definite D call. CDR1 MNHEY and CDR2 SVGEGT come from the germline V gene. CDR3 length: 14 residues. V lost 7 bases and J 0 bases, leaving 13 bases between the germline ends.

This clonotype was seen at least ten times. CDR3 amino acids: CASSQDIIETQYF. The CDR3 nucleotides read TGTGCCAGCAGCCAAGATATTATCGAGACCCAGTACTTC. The genes are TRBV4-2 and TRBJ2-5; D is unresolved. Trimming took 0 bases from V and 5 from J, leaving 7 bases between them. The CDR3 runs 13 residues. Germline-derived CDR1 and CDR2 are LGHNA and YNFKEQ.

Remarks on this clonotype: A junction end diverges from the germline sequence, so it may reflect a read error. The chain combines TRBV10-3 with TRBJ1-6; weak D call: TRBD1 (5 bases). This CDR3 is built from 14 residues. CDR1 and CDR2 from the germline V gene are ENHRY and SYGVKD. Written as DNA, the CDR3 is TGTGCCATCAGTGAAAGAGGGGCCCGTTTCCCCCCCCACTTT. Translated, it gives CAISERGARFPPHF.

This clonotype was found many times. This chain uses TRBV20-1 with TRBJ1-1; tentative D call: TRBD1 (5 bases). Germline V gene sequence: CDR1 DFQATT, CDR2 SNEGSKA (reference sequence). With 7 bases removed from V and 3 bases from J, the gap between germline ends came to 15 bases. The CDR3 length is 13 residues. CDR3: CSVTDTRDTEAFF. Here the CDR3 DNA reads TGCAGTGTTACGGACACCCGAGACACTGAAGCTTTCTTT.

This clonotype was detected ten times or more. The CDR3 DNA sequence: TGCAGTGCGTCTTTAGCGGACGAGCAGTACTTC. Encoded protein: CSASLADEQYF. The chain couples TRBV20-1 to TRBJ2-7; a weak D match, TRBD2 (6 bases). The germline gives CDR1 DFQATT, CDR2 SNEGSKA (reference sequence). Trimming cost V 6 bases and J 5 bases, with 11 bases left between them. The CDR3 length is 11 residues.

This clonotype has a count of ten or more. This rearrangement joins TRBV24-1 to TRBJ2-1, with a possible D match to TRBD1 (6 bases). Germline V gene sequence: CDR1 KGHDR, CDR2 SFDVKD. V was clipped by 3 bases and J by 0 bases, with 14 bases between them. This CDR3 region has 17 residues. The CDR3 is CATSDKTGASSYNEQFF. The CDR3 region has the DNA TGTGCCACCAGTGATAAGACAGGCGCGAGCTCCTACAATGAGCAGTTCTTC.

This clonotype was counted only a few times. V usage is TRBV27 and J usage is TRBJ2-7, with TRBD1 as a possible D gene (5 bases). CDR3 size: 14 residues. The germline gives CDR1 MNHEY, CDR2 SMNVEV (reference sequence). With 5 bases removed from V and 2 bases from J, the gap between germline ends came to 13 bases. The CDR3, as DNA: TGTGCCAGCAGTCCGGCAGGGATTACCTACGAGCAGTACTTC. It codes for CASSPAGITYEQYF.

In its sample, this clonotype was seen many times. This rearrangement joins TRBV5-1 to TRBJ2-7; perhaps D is TRBD1 or TRBD2 (5 bases each). This CDR3 spans 14 amino acids. Germline V gene lookup returns CDR1 SGHRS and CDR2 YFSETQ. Trimming shortened V by 0 bases and J by 5 bases, and 12 bases separated the two germline ends. Here the CDR3 DNA reads TGCGCCAGCAGCTTGGAAGTGGGGACCCACGAGCAGTACTTC. It translates to CASSLEVGTHEQYF.

This clonotype showed up many times. V gene TRBV20-1 combines with J gene TRBJ2-1; 10 bases match TRBD1. The V gene's germline CDR1 is DFQATT and CDR2 SNEGSKA (reference sequence). The length of the CDR3 is 16 residues. J lost 7 bases, V lost 0 bases, and 9 bases had no gene match. The DNA of the CDR3 is TGCAGTGCTAGAGACCCGAGGACAGGGGGTGGGAATGAGCAGTTCTTC. Residues: CSARDPRTGGGNEQFF.

This clonotype showed up many times. V is TRBV7-8 and J is TRBJ2-6; 12 bases line up with TRBD1. Germline lookup yields CDR1 SGHVS and CDR2 FQNEAQ. V was clipped by 5 bases and J by 4 bases; unmatched bases: 12. CDR3 length: 19 residues. The CDR3 sequence: CASSPTRDRGRTGANVLTF. The CDR3 coding sequence is TGTGCCAGCAGCCCTACTCGGGACAGGGGGCGGACCGGGGCCAACGTCCTGACTTTC.

This clonotype showed up many times. V gene TRBV7-2 combines with J gene TRBJ2-1; 7 bases fit TRBD2. Germline loops: CDR1 SGHTA, CDR2 FQGNSA. V trimming: 5 bases; J trimming: 4 bases; junction bases outside the gene matches: 8. This CDR3 contains 15 residues. CDR3 nucleotide sequence: TGTGCCAGCAGCCCAGCGGGAAATACGTACAATGAGCAGTTCTTC. Its translation: CASSPAGNTYNEQFF.

The rearrangement uses TRBV19 and TRBJ2-7; 7 nucleotides match TRBD2. CDR1 is LNHDA, CDR2 SQIVND, per germline (reference sequence). This CDR3 comprises 14 residues. Germline trimming cut 5 bases from V and 0 bases from J; bases unmatched to any gene: 4. The CDR3 spells CASSLSGNSYEQYF. The CDR3 coding sequence is TGTGCCAGTAGTTTAAGCGGGAACTCCTACGAGCAGTACTTC.

The table lists this clonotype with many counts. The chain carries TRBV2 and TRBJ2-1; D is possibly TRBD1 (6 bases). Germline values: CDR1 SNHLY, CDR2 FYNNEI. V lost 3 bases, J lost 7 bases, and 10 bases lay in between. The CDR3 is 13 amino acids. This CDR3 is CASSDLGANEQFF. DNA of the CDR3: TGTGCCAGCAGTGATCTGGGGGCAAATGAGCAGTTCTTC.

The V and J genes are TRBV20-1 and TRBJ2-3; 9 nucleotides align to TRBD1. There are 13 residues in the CDR3. Per the germline V gene, CDR1 is DFQATT and CDR2 is SNEGSKA (reference sequence). V lost 5 bases to trimming and J lost 3 bases; unmatched junction nucleotides: 3. The CDR3 here is CSARTGATDTQYF. The DNA for the CDR3 is TGCAGTGCTCGGACAGGGGCAACAGATACGCAGTATTTT.

This clonotype was observed many times. This chain links TRBV4-2 with TRBJ2-3, with a weak D call TRBD1 (6 bases). V lost 0 bases and J lost 5, with 15 bases in between. CDR1 is LGHNA, CDR2 YNFKEQ, per germline. The CDR3 length is 16 residues. The CDR3 DNA is TGTGCCAGCAGCCAAGAGGGGCAGGGGCTGGGAGATACGCAGTATTTT. Its translation: CASSQEGQGLGDTQYF.

The chain carries TRBV7-9 and TRBJ2-3; TRBD2 might be the D (5 bases). CDR1 is SEHNR, CDR2 FQNEAQ, per germline (reference sequence). The CDR3 is 15 residues long. V shed 2 bases and J shed 2 bases, with 11 bases lying between them. The CDR3: CASSLMGVFTDTQYF. CDR3 DNA sequence: TGTGCCAGCAGCTTAATGGGAGTTTTCACAGATACGCAGTATTTT.

This clonotype came up many times. The chain uses TRBV27 and TRBJ2-2, with 10 nucleotides matching TRBD2. The V and J ends lost 7 bases and 5 bases, in that order; junction bases with no gene match: 7. The CDR3 is 15 amino acids. Germline CDR1 reads MNHEY; CDR2 reads SMNVEV (reference sequence). The DNA for the CDR3 is TGTGCCAGCAATACCGGGACTAGCGCTACCGGGGAGCTGTTTTTT. Protein: CASNTGTSATGELFF.

This clonotype was found many times. The chain employs TRBV2 and TRBJ2-3, with TRBD1 identical over 7 bases. Trimming at V came to 7 bases and at J to 5 bases, leaving 12 bases not matched to a gene. Germline V gene lookup returns CDR1 SNHLY and CDR2 FYNNEI. The length of the CDR3 is 15 residues. The DNA for the CDR3 is TGTGCCAGCATTAGACCCGGGACAGCACAAGATACGCAGTATTTT. The encoded protein is CASIRPGTAQDTQYF.

This clonotype was recorded at least ten times. The V and J genes are TRBV20-1 and TRBJ2-7; 8 bases match TRBD2. The germline CDR1 and CDR2 sequences are DFQATT and SNEGSKA (reference sequence). This CDR3 is built from 14 residues. V shed 3 bases and J 0 bases; nucleotides not matched to a gene: 4. The CDR3, as DNA: TGCAGTGCTAGTCAGCTAGCGGGCTCCTACGAGCAGTACTTC. The encoded protein is CSASQLAGSYEQYF.

This clonotype was counted many times. V usage is TRBV11-2 and J usage is TRBJ2-1, with D unresolved. The CDR3 contains 13 residues. Trimming stripped 3 bases from V and 9 bases from J, with 12 bases between. Per the germline V gene, CDR1 is SGHAT and CDR2 is FQNNGV. The CDR3: CASSFAFASEQFF. In DNA, the CDR3 is TGTGCCAGCAGCTTCGCATTTGCCTCTGAGCAGTTCTTC.

Ten or more counts support this clonotype. V gene TRBV6-5 combines with J gene TRBJ2-1; D is unclear. V dropped 0 bases and J dropped 8 bases, with 20 bases sitting between them. Germline V gene lookup returns CDR1 MNHEY and CDR2 SVGAGI. This CDR3 is 17 amino acids long. Written as DNA, the CDR3 is TGTGCCAGCAGTTACTCGGGTGGGCGGTCGGTTAAGGATGAGCAGTTCTTC. Its protein product is CASSYSGGRSVKDEQFF.

The rearrangement uses TRBV19 and TRBJ1-1; possibly TRBD1 for D (6 bases). The CDR3 runs to 13 residues. The V end was cut by 4 bases, the J end by 10 bases, with 16 bases between. Germline V gene data show CDR1 as LNHDA and CDR2 as SQIVND (reference sequence). The CDR3 bases are TGTGCCAGTAGTACCCGACAGGCTGGCGTAGCTTTCTTT. Protein sequence: CASSTRQAGVAFF.

There are a few counts of this clonotype. The chain employs TRBV6-5 and TRBJ1-5, with 11 bases identical to TRBD1. The CDR3 runs 14 residues. Germline trimming cut 5 bases from V and 11 bases from J; bases unmatched to any gene: 8. Per the germline V gene, CDR1 is MNHEY and CDR2 is SVGAGI. CDR3 in amino acids: CASSPWTGGRSQHF. The DNA of the CDR3 is TGTGCCAGCAGTCCGTGGACAGGGGGCCGGTCCCAGCATTTT.